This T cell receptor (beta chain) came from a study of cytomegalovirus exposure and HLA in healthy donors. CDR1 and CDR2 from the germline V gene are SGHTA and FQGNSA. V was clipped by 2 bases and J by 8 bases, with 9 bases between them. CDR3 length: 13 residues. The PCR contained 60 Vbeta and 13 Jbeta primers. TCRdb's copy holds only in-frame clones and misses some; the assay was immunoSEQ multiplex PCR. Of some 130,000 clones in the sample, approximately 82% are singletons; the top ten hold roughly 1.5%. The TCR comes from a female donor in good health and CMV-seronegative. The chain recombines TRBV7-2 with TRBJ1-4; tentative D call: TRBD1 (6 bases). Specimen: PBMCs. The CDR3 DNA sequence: TGTGCCAGCAGCTTAAAGAGGGGGGAAAAACTGTTTTTT. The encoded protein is CASSLKRGEKLFF. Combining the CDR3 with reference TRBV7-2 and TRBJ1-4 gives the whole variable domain GAGVSQSPSNKVTEKGKDVELRCDPISGHTALYWYRQSLGQGLEFLIYFQGNSAPDKSGLPSDRFSAERTGGSVSTLTIQRTQQEDSAVYLCASSLKRGEKLFFGSGTQLSVL.